This TCR beta chain is drawn from a study of T-cell memory formation after mild COVID-19. Study as a whole: Each donor largely had its own TCR clusters.

The V and J ends lost 3 bases and 2 bases respectively, with 10 bases between them. CDR3 size: 14 residues. TCRdb reanalysed the 5' RACE reads using MiXCR and keeps one entry per CDR3 protein. Of approximately 50,000 distinct CDR3 sequences in the sample, around 12% were seen once. Study observations and caveats: The authors left the SARS-CoV-2 specificity of second-wave clones peaking on day 37 unconfirmed. Some clones that responded were present in memory (sampled pre-infection), which suggests cross-reactive memory joined.

This clonotype was counted a single time. Its specificity is not known. The specimen was PBMCs or a T cell subset sorted from them (not recorded which). The rearrangement links TRBV12-3 or TRBV12-4 to TRBJ1-1; D remains ambiguous. The sequence was collected from a man between 18 and 29 years old who had mild COVID-19 (a few samples of this study predate the infection). Cell type and time point are not known. The CDR3 here is CASSFTPGNTEAFF. The DNA of the CDR3 is TGTGCCAGCAGTTTTACCCCGGGTAACACTGAAGCTTTCTTT.